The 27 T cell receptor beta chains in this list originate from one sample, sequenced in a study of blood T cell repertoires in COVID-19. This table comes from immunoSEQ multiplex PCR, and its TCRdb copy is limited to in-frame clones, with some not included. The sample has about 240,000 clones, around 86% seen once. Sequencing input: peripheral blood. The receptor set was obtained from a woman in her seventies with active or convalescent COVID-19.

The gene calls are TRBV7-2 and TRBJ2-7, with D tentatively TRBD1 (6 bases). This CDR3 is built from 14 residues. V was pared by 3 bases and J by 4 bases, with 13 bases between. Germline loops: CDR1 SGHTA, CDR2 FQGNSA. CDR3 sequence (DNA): TGTGCCAGCAGCTTCCAACAGGGTTTATACGAGCAGTACTTC. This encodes CASSFQQGLYEQYF.

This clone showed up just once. The CDR3 DNA follows: TGTGCCAGCTCACCTGGGACAGCCTCTTACAATCAGCCCCAGCATTTT. Translating it yields CASSPGTASYNQPQHF. The V call is TRBV18, the J call TRBJ1-5; 7 bases map to TRBD1. Germline V gene lookup returns CDR1 KGHSH and CDR2 LQKENI. Trimming at V came to 3 bases and at J to 3 bases, leaving 8 bases not matched to a gene. This CDR3 has 16 residues.

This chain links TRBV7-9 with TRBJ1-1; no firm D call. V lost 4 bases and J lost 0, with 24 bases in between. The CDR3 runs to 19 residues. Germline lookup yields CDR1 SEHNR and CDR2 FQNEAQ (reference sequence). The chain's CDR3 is CASSSSPNPNIPLNTEAFF. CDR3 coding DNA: TGTGCCAGCAGCTCCTCACCGAACCCAAACATCCCGCTGAACACTGAAGCTTTCTTT.

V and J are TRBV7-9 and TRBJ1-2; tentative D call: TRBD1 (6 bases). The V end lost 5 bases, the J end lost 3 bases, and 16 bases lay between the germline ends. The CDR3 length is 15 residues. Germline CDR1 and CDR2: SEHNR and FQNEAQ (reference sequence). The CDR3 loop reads CASSTSTGLHYGYTF. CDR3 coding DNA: TGTGCCAGCAGCACTTCGACAGGCTTACACTATGGCTACACCTTC.

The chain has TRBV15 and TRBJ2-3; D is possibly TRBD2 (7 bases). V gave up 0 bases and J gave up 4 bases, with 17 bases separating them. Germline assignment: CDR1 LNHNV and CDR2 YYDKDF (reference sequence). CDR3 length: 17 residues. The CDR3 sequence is CATSRDHGGGGADTQYF. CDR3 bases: TGTGCCACCAGCAGAGATCACGGCGGGGGCGGGGCAGATACGCAGTATTTT.

CDR3 sequence: CASSRPGGGREKLFF. The CDR3, as DNA: TGTGCCAGCAGTCGACCAGGGGGCGGGAGAGAAAAACTGTTTTTT. J is TRBJ1-4 and V is TRBV27; the match to TRBD1 covers 8 bases. After removal of 5 bases from V and 8 bases from J, the junction contained 10 bases not matched to a gene. Germline V gene sequence: CDR1 MNHEY, CDR2 SMNVEV (reference sequence). The CDR3 covers 15 residues.

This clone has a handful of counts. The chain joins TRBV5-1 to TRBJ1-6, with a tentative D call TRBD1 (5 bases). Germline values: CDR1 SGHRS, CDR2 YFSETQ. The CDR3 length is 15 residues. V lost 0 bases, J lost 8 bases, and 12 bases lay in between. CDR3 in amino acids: CASSLVGDSDSPLHF. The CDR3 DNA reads TGCGCCAGCAGCTTGGTAGGGGACTCGGATTCACCCCTCCACTTT.

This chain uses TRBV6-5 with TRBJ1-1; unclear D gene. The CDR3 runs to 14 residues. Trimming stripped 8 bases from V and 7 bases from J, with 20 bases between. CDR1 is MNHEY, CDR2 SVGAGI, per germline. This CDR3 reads CASSRGSYIDEAFF. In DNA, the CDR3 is TGTGCCAGCTCCCGAGGCAGTTACATAGATGAAGCTTTCTTT.

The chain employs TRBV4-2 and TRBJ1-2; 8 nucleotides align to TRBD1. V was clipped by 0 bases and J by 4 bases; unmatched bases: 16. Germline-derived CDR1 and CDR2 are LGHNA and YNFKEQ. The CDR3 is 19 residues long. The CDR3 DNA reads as TGTGCCAGCAGCCAAGAGCCGACAGGGGTTACAACAACCCGCTATGGCTACACCTTC. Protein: CASSQEPTGVTTTRYGYTF.

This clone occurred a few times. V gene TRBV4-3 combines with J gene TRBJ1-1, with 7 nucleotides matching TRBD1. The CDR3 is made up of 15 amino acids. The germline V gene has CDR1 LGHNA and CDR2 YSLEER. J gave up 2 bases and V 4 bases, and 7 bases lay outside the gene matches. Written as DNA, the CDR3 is TGCGCCAGCAGCCCGTATACAGGGGACAACACTGAAGCTTTCTTT. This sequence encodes CASSPYTGDNTEAFF.

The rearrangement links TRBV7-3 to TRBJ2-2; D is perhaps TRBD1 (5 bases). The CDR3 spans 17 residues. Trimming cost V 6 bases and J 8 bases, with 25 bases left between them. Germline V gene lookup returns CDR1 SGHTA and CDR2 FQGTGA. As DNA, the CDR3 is TGTGCCAGCAGTCCGACTCCCCCAGGGCCCAAGAAAGGGGAGCTGTTTTTT. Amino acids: CASSPTPPGPKKGELFF.

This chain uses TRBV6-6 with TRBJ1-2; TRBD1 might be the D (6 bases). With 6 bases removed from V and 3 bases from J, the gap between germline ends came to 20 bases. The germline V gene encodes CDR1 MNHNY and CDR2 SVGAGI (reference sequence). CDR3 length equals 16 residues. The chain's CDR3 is CASRQSSGVSDYGYTF. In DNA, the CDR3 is TGTGCCAGCAGGCAAAGCTCAGGGGTATCAGACTATGGCTACACCTTC.

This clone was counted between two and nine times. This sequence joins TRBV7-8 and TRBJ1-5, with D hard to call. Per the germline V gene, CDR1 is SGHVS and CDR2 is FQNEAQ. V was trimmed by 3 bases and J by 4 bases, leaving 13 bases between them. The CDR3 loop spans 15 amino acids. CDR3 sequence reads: CASSLTRERNQPQHF. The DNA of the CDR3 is TGTGCCAGCAGCTTGACTCGGGAACGGAATCAGCCCCAGCATTTT.

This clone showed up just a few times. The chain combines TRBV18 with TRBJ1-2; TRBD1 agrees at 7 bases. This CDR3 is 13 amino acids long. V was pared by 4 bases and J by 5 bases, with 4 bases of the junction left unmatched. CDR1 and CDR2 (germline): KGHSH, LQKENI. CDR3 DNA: TGTGCCAGCTCACTAGGACAGGAGTATGGCTACACCTTC. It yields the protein CASSLGQEYGYTF.

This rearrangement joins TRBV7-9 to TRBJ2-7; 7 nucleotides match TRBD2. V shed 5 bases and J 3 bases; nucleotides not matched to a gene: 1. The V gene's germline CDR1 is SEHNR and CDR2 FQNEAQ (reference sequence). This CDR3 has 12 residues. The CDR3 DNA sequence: TGTGCCAGCAGCCCTAGCGGCTACGAGCAGTACTTC. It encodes CASSPSGYEQYF.

DNA of the CDR3: TGCGCCAGCAGCTTGATGGAGGGGGGGAATGAAAAACTGTTTTTT. As protein: CASSLMEGGNEKLFF. This chain links TRBV5-1 with TRBJ1-4; perhaps TRBD1 as D (6 bases). V lost 1 base and J 5 bases, leaving 12 bases between the germline ends. The CDR3 consists of 15 residues. CDR1 and CDR2 from the germline V gene are SGHRS and YFSETQ.

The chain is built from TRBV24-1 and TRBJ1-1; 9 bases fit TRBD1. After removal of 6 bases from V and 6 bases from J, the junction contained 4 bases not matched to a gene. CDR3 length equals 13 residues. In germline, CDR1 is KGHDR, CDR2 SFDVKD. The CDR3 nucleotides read TGTGCCACCAGTAACAGGGGGCCGCCTGAAGCTTTCTTT. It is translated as CATSNRGPPEAFF.

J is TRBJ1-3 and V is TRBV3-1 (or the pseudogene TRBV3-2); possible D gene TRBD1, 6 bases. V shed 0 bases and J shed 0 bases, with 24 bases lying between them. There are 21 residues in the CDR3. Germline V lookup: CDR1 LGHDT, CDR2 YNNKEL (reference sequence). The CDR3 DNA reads TGTGCCAGCAGCCAAGATCGATACGGGGGGCCCTACCTTAGCTCTGGAAACACCATATATTTT. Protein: CASSQDRYGGPYLSSGNTIYF.

This CDR3 reads CATSRTNDEQFF. CDR3 sequence (DNA): TGTGCCACCAGCAGGACTAACGATGAGCAGTTCTTC. The V gene is TRBV15, the J gene TRBJ2-1; tentatively, D is TRBD2 (5 bases). Germline values: CDR1 LNHNV, CDR2 YYDKDF (reference sequence). V was clipped by 3 bases and J by 8 bases, with 8 bases between them. The CDR3 has 12 residues. Full variable domain (missing parts from reference TRBV15 and TRBJ2-1): DAMVIQNPRYQVTQFGKPVTLSCSQTLNHNVMYWYQQKSSQAPKLLFHYYDKDFNNEADTPDNFQSRRPNTSFCFLDIRSPGLGDTAMYLCATSRTNDEQFFGPGTRLTVL.

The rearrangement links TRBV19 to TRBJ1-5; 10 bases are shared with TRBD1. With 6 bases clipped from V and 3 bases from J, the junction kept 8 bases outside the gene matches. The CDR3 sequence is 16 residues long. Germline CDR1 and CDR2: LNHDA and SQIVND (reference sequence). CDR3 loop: CASRLLGTGVNQPQHF. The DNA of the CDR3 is TGTGCCAGTAGACTTCTAGGGACAGGGGTCAATCAGCCCCAGCATTTT.

The CDR3 region has the DNA TGTGCCAGTAGTCTAGTAGTCCAGGCAGGCACAGATACGCAGTATTTT. Its translation: CASSLVVQAGTDTQYF. V usage is TRBV19 and J usage is TRBJ2-3; no firm D call. The CDR3 has 16 amino acids. Trimming took 5 bases from V and 1 from J, leaving 16 bases between them. CDR1 is LNHDA, CDR2 SQIVND, per germline (reference sequence).

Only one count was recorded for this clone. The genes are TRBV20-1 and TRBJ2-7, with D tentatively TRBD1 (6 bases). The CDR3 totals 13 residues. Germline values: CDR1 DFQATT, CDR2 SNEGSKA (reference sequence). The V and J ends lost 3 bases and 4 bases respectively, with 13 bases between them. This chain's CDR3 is CSASSDRAYEQYF. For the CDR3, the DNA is TGCAGTGCTAGTTCGGACAGAGCATACGAGCAGTACTTC.

The CDR3, as DNA: TGTGCCAGCAGCTTGAGGAGGGCGGGGGCCCAAGAGACCCAGTACTTC. This codes for CASSLRRAGAQETQYF. The chain combines TRBV7-2 with TRBJ2-5, with D perhaps TRBD2 (7 bases). V shed 3 bases and J shed 1 base, with 15 bases lying between them. This CDR3 is built from 16 residues. CDR1 is SGHTA and CDR2 is FQGNSA in the germline V gene.

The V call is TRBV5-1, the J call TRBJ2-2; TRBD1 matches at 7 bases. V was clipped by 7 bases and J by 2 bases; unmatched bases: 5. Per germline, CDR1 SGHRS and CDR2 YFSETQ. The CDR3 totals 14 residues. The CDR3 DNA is TGCGCCAGCGAGGGGACAGTTAACACCGGGGAGCTGTTTTTT. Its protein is CASEGTVNTGELFF.

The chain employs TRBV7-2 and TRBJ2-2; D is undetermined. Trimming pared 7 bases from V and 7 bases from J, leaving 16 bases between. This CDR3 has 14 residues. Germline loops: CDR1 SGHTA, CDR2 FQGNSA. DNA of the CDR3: TGTGCCAGCACCCCGGTGAGATCAAGCGGGGAGCTGTTTTTT. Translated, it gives CASTPVRSSGELFF.

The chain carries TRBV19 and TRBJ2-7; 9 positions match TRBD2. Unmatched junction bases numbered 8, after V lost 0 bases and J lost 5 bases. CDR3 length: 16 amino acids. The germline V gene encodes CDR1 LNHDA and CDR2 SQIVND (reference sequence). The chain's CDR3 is CASSIDLVAGEDEQYF. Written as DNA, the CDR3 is TGTGCCAGTAGTATAGATCTGGTAGCGGGGGAGGACGAGCAGTACTTC.

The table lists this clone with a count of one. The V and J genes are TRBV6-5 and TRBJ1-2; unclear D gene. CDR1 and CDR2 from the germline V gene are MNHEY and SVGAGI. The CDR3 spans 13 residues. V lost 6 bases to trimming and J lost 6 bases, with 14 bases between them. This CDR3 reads CASSRGLKDGYTF. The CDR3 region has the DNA TGTGCCAGCAGCCGGGGATTAAAAGATGGCTACACCTTC.